These T cell receptor beta chains were read from a single sample in a study of cytomegalovirus exposure and HLA in healthy donors. Using immunoSEQ multiplex PCR, the repertoire was profiled, and TCRdb retains in-frame clones only, with some absent. Of approximately 200,000 clones listed, around 79% are singletons. The sequenced sample consisted of PBMCs. The receptors were sampled from a girl aged 2-10 years in good health and CMV-seronegative. Each CDR3 is given with its conserved first and last residue. A D gene is named only where the DNA matches it firmly. Rows may omit the clone size; those that give it use once, few, many or a size class.

v_call: TRBV5-1
clone_size: .
d_call: .
j_call: TRBJ1-2
cdr3_aa: CASRGAGTLYGYTF
cdr3_nt: TGCGCCAGCCGGGGAGCGGGGACACTCTATGGCTACACCTTC

v_call: TRBV5-5
clone_size: once
d_call: TRBD1
j_call: TRBJ1-5
cdr3_aa: CASSVGQGPWQPQHF
cdr3_nt: TGTGCCAGCAGTGTAGGACAGGGGCCTTGGCAGCCCCAGCATTTT

v_call: TRBV29-1
clone_size: .
d_call: TRBD1
j_call: TRBJ1-2
cdr3_aa: CSTRRDRGPYTF
cdr3_nt: TGCAGCACCCGTCGGGACAGGGGTCCCTACACCTTC

v_call: TRBV7-9
clone_size: once
d_call: TRBD2
j_call: TRBJ2-7
cdr3_aa: CASSLETSGYEQYF
cdr3_nt: TGTGCCAGCAGCTTAGAGACTAGCGGCTACGAGCAGTACTTC

v_call: TRBV7-9
clone_size: .
d_call: TRBD1
j_call: TRBJ1-6
cdr3_aa: CASSNTGTGGSPLHF
cdr3_nt: TGTGCCAGCAGCAATACCGGGACAGGGGGTTCACCCCTCCACTTT

v_call: TRBV21-1
clone_size: .
d_call: .
j_call: TRBJ2-2
cdr3_aa: CASTPWVGGGGTGELFF
cdr3_nt: TGTGCCAGCACCCCTTGGGTAGGGGGCGGAGGTACCGGGGAGCTGTTTTTT

v_call: TRBV7-9
clone_size: .
d_call: TRBD1
j_call: TRBJ2-7
cdr3_aa: CASSLLTGGRTYEQYF
cdr3_nt: TGTGCCAGCAGCTTGCTTACAGGGGGACGCACCTACGAGCAGTACTTC

v_call: TRBV19
clone_size: .
d_call: TRBD1
j_call: TRBJ2-7
cdr3_aa: CASGQVWEQYF
cdr3_nt: TGTGCCTCAGGACAGGTCTGGGAGCAGTACTTC

v_call: TRBV27
clone_size: .
d_call: .
j_call: TRBJ1-2
cdr3_aa: CASSQTPPSWLDQGYTF
cdr3_nt: TGTGCCAGCAGCCAAACACCCCCCTCGTGGCTTGATCAAGGCTACACCTTC

v_call: TRBV19
clone_size: .
d_call: .
j_call: TRBJ1-2
cdr3_aa: CASSFRAGYGYTF
cdr3_nt: TGTGCCAGTAGTTTTAGGGCGGGCTATGGCTACACCTTC

v_call: TRBV7-8
clone_size: .
d_call: .
j_call: TRBJ2-5
cdr3_aa: CASRGQETQYF
cdr3_nt: TGTGCCAGCCGCGGTCAAGAGACCCAGTACTTC

v_call: TRBV4-2
clone_size: .
d_call: .
j_call: TRBJ2-5
cdr3_aa: CASSQDSQETQYF
cdr3_nt: TGTGCCAGCAGCCAGGACAGTCAAGAGACCCAGTACTTC

v_call: TRBV7-8
clone_size: .
d_call: TRBD1
j_call: TRBJ1-2
cdr3_aa: CASSLYRDRVNGYTF
cdr3_nt: TGTGCCAGCAGCTTATACCGGGACAGGGTCAATGGCTACACCTTC

v_call: TRBV7-7
clone_size: .
d_call: TRBD2
j_call: TRBJ2-5
cdr3_aa: CASSARRGGRETQYF
cdr3_nt: TGTGCCAGCAGCGCCCGACGCGGGGGGCGGGAGACCCAGTACTTC

v_call: TRBV7-9
clone_size: .
d_call: .
j_call: TRBJ2-1
cdr3_aa: CASSFGREAYNEQFF
cdr3_nt: TGTGCCAGCAGCTTCGGCAGGGAAGCCTACAATGAGCAGTTCTTC

v_call: TRBV5-1
clone_size: .
d_call: .
j_call: TRBJ2-3
cdr3_aa: CASSAIWGVDTDTQYF
cdr3_nt: TGCGCCAGCAGCGCAATCTGGGGGGTTGACACAGATACGCAGTATTTT

v_call: TRBV5-6
clone_size: few
d_call: TRBD1
j_call: TRBJ2-7
cdr3_aa: CASSLAANWDRGPSYEQYF
cdr3_nt: TGTGCCAGCAGCCTGGCGGCTAACTGGGACAGGGGGCCCTCCTACGAGCAGTACTTC

v_call: TRBV19
clone_size: .
d_call: TRBD1
j_call: TRBJ1-4
cdr3_aa: CASSPGQGSEKLFF
cdr3_nt: TGTGCCAGTAGTCCTGGACAGGGTAGTGAAAAACTGTTTTTT

v_call: TRBV9
clone_size: .
d_call: .
j_call: TRBJ2-1
cdr3_aa: CASSVIPGDNEQFF
cdr3_nt: TGTGCCAGCAGCGTGATCCCGGGAGACAATGAGCAGTTCTTC

v_call: TRBV5-1
clone_size: .
d_call: .
j_call: TRBJ2-1
cdr3_aa: CASSLEPSGGSYNEQFF
cdr3_nt: TGCGCCAGCAGCTTGGAACCGAGTGGGGGGTCCTACAATGAGCAGTTCTTC

v_call: TRBV19
clone_size: .
d_call: TRBD2
j_call: TRBJ2-3
cdr3_aa: CASSRSRTGGADTQYF
cdr3_nt: TGTGCCAGTAGTCGGTCCAGGACGGGGGGAGCAGATACGCAGTATTTT

v_call: TRBV6-1
clone_size: .
d_call: TRBD2
j_call: TRBJ2-3
cdr3_aa: CASSILAGPIDTQYF
cdr3_nt: TGTGCCAGCAGTATACTAGCGGGGCCGATAGATACGCAGTATTTT

v_call: TRBV29-1
clone_size: .
d_call: TRBD1
j_call: TRBJ1-3
cdr3_aa: CSVQGQFGNTIYF
cdr3_nt: TGCAGCGTCCAGGGACAGTTTGGAAACACCATATATTTT

v_call: TRBV7-3
clone_size: .
d_call: TRBD2
j_call: TRBJ2-3
cdr3_aa: CASSLLSGGGTDTQYF
cdr3_nt: TGTGCCAGCAGCTTACTTAGCGGGGGTGGCACAGATACGCAGTATTTT

v_call: TRBV10-2
clone_size: .
d_call: TRBD1
j_call: TRBJ1-2
cdr3_aa: CASSGGQGTYGYTF
cdr3_nt: TGCGCCAGCAGTGGGGGACAGGGGACCTATGGCTACACCTTC

v_call: TRBV29-1
clone_size: .
d_call: .
j_call: TRBJ2-7
cdr3_aa: CSVELVSYEQYF
cdr3_nt: TGCAGCGTTGAACTTGTCTCCTACGAGCAGTACTTC

v_call: TRBV2
clone_size: few
d_call: .
j_call: TRBJ2-7
cdr3_aa: CASSGPRKDSLGSYEQYF
cdr3_nt: TGTGCCAGCAGTGGACCCAGGAAGGACAGCCTCGGGTCCTACGAGCAGTACTTC

v_call: TRBV5-4
clone_size: .
d_call: .
j_call: TRBJ1-4
cdr3_aa: CASSWGRGGDEKLFF
cdr3_nt: TGTGCCAGCAGCTGGGGCAGGGGAGGGGATGAAAAACTGTTTTTT

v_call: TRBV5-1
clone_size: .
d_call: .
j_call: TRBJ1-1
cdr3_aa: CASSFVGNTEAFF
cdr3_nt: TGCGCCAGCAGCTTCGTCGGGAACACTGAAGCTTTCTTT

v_call: TRBV5-1
clone_size: .
d_call: .
j_call: TRBJ1-1
cdr3_aa: CASSLLRQTTEAFF
cdr3_nt: TGCGCCAGCAGCTTACTGCGGCAAACCACTGAAGCTTTCTTT

v_call: TRBV6-5
clone_size: .
d_call: TRBD2
j_call: TRBJ2-1
cdr3_aa: CASSPGLAFEQFF
cdr3_nt: TGTGCCAGCAGTCCGGGACTAGCGTTTGAGCAGTTCTTC

v_call: TRBV2
clone_size: .
d_call: .
j_call: TRBJ1-2
cdr3_aa: CATYLGGGDYGYTF
cdr3_nt: TGTGCCACCTACCTGGGCGGGGGAGACTATGGCTACACCTTC

v_call: TRBV2
clone_size: .
d_call: TRBD2
j_call: TRBJ2-5
cdr3_aa: CASRLTSLAGGLRETQYF
cdr3_nt: TGTGCCAGCAGACTGACTAGCTTAGCGGGAGGTTTGAGAGAGACCCAGTACTTC

v_call: TRBV9
clone_size: few
d_call: .
j_call: TRBJ1-2
cdr3_aa: CASSKGGEHGYTF
cdr3_nt: TGTGCCAGCAGTAAGGGGGGGGAACATGGCTACACCTTC

v_call: TRBV7-9
clone_size: .
d_call: TRBD2
j_call: TRBJ2-1
cdr3_aa: CASSSVMASGGANEQFF
cdr3_nt: TGTGCCAGCAGCTCCGTTATGGCTAGCGGGGGGGCAAATGAGCAGTTCTTC

v_call: TRBV5-1
clone_size: .
d_call: TRBD1
j_call: TRBJ1-1
cdr3_aa: CASSPTPGTGGKGNTEAFF
cdr3_nt: TGCGCCAGCAGCCCTACCCCCGGGACAGGGGGAAAGGGGAACACTGAAGCTTTCTTT

v_call: TRBV9
clone_size: .
d_call: .
j_call: TRBJ2-3
cdr3_aa: CASSRNSDTQYF
cdr3_nt: TGTGCCAGCAGCCGAAACTCAGATACGCAGTATTTT

v_call: TRBV2
clone_size: .
d_call: TRBD1
j_call: TRBJ2-7
cdr3_aa: CASSVGTGGGEQYF
cdr3_nt: TGTGCCAGCAGTGTCGGGACAGGGGGTGGCGAGCAGTACTTC

v_call: TRBV15
clone_size: .
d_call: TRBD2
j_call: TRBJ2-3
cdr3_aa: CATSRDLTSGGADTQYF
cdr3_nt: TGTGCCACCAGCAGAGATCTGACTAGCGGGGGGGCAGATACGCAGTATTTT

v_call: TRBV5-6
clone_size: .
d_call: TRBD2
j_call: TRBJ2-2
cdr3_aa: CASSPGLKNTGELFF
cdr3_nt: TGTGCCAGCAGCCCGGGACTAAAAAATACCGGGGAGCTGTTTTTT

v_call: TRBV30
clone_size: few
d_call: .
j_call: TRBJ2-1
cdr3_aa: CAWRKSGQRNNEQFF
cdr3_nt: TGTGCCTGGAGGAAGTCTGGACAGAGAAACAATGAGCAGTTCTTC

v_call: TRBV6-5
clone_size: .
d_call: .
j_call: TRBJ2-5
cdr3_aa: CASSYSWGLPQETQYF
cdr3_nt: TGTGCCAGCAGTTACTCATGGGGACTCCCCCAAGAGACCCAGTACTTC

v_call: TRBV25-1
clone_size: .
d_call: TRBD1
j_call: TRBJ1-1
cdr3_aa: CASSEGTTGGDGVAFF
cdr3_nt: TGTGCCAGCAGTGAAGGAACCACAGGGGGCGATGGGGTAGCTTTCTTT

v_call: TRBV14
clone_size: once
d_call: .
j_call: TRBJ2-1
cdr3_aa: CASSQALAGAHYNEQFF
cdr3_nt: TGTGCCAGCAGCCAAGCTCTCGCAGGGGCCCACTACAATGAGCAGTTCTTC

v_call: TRBV7-9
clone_size: once
d_call: TRBD2
j_call: TRBJ2-7
cdr3_aa: CASSPGPGGNYEQYF
cdr3_nt: TGTGCCAGCAGCCCAGGACCGGGGGGGAACTACGAGCAGTACTTC

v_call: TRBV10-3
clone_size: once
d_call: .
j_call: TRBJ2-7
cdr3_aa: CAISGTTVHEQYF
cdr3_nt: TGTGCCATCAGTGGGACAACGGTCCACGAGCAGTACTTC

v_call: TRBV21-1
clone_size: .
d_call: .
j_call: TRBJ2-1
cdr3_aa: CASSDPMGQEKPNEQFF
cdr3_nt: TGTGCCAGCAGCGATCCGATGGGACAGGAAAAACCTAATGAGCAGTTCTTC

v_call: TRBV29-1
clone_size: .
d_call: TRBD1
j_call: TRBJ2-1
cdr3_aa: CSVARDRENEQFF
cdr3_nt: TGCAGCGTTGCCCGGGACAGGGAGAATGAGCAGTTCTTC

v_call: TRBV4-1
clone_size: .
d_call: TRBD1
j_call: TRBJ2-2
cdr3_aa: CATQTWDRGPGELFF
cdr3_nt: TGCGCCACCCAAACTTGGGACAGGGGGCCCGGGGAGCTGTTTTTT

v_call: TRBV6-5
clone_size: few
d_call: .
j_call: TRBJ2-6
cdr3_aa: CASSYSVRGANVLTF
cdr3_nt: TGTGCCAGCAGTTACTCGGTGAGAGGGGCCAACGTCCTGACTTTC

v_call: TRBV9
clone_size: .
d_call: .
j_call: TRBJ1-1
cdr3_aa: CASSVFGNTEAFF
cdr3_nt: TGTGCCAGCAGCGTATTCGGGAACACTGAAGCTTTCTTT

v_call: TRBV18
clone_size: once
d_call: .
j_call: TRBJ1-3
cdr3_aa: CASSLGRNPDAGNTIYF
cdr3_nt: TGTGCCAGCTCACTGGGCCGAAACCCCGATGCTGGAAACACCATATATTTT

v_call: TRBV6-5
clone_size: .
d_call: TRBD1
j_call: TRBJ1-2
cdr3_aa: CASRGQGPNYGYTF
cdr3_nt: TGTGCCAGCAGAGGACAGGGCCCTAACTATGGCTACACCTTC